The rows below give T cell receptor beta chains drawn from one sample of a study of monozygotic twins with cystic fibrosis. Libraries were prepared by immunoSEQ multiplex PCR; TCRdb keeps only in-frame clonotypes and omits some of them. Here the sample spans about 35,000 clones, approximately 72% being singletons. The specimen was blood. These receptors originate from a girl aged 10 to 17 with cystic fibrosis. Both conserved end residues are trimmed from each CDR3. Fields, in order: clone size, V gene, CDR3 protein. Expanded clones get a size class; other rows say once, few or many, or leave the size out.

-	TRBV2	ASSRRTVTTNEKLF
-	TRBV5-1	ASSLTGTAGETQY
-	TRBV5-6	ASSLGGGLGEQY
-	TRBV21-1	ASSLRTSGRIGSTDTQY
few	TRBV9	ASSVDPGGKQY
few	TRBV5-4	ASSLVAGTSEAF
-	TRBV21-1	ASSDMGAAGSYNEQF
-	TRBV29-1	SVTPQGIGNEQF
-	TRBV4-1	ASSPAGLPGNEQF
-	TRBV5-1	ASRSQPRGETQY
-	TRBV30	AWSEGFGKNIQY
-	TRBV4-3	ASSQDWGQALSNTIY
-	TRBV18	ASSPGQPNEQY
-	TRBV9	ASSVGFGWGGSSNEQF
few	TRBV19	ASSMTTGAGVTDTQY
-	TRBV6-5	ASSQLAADTGELF
-	TRBV30	AWSLQGNGYT
once	TRBV4-3	ASSQDRSNRGFYNEQF
-	TRBV7-8	ASSFSGTSGSSLYNEQF
-	TRBV4-2	ASSHRLVSEQY
-	TRBV7-9	ASSRRTEQETQY
-	TRBV7-2	ASSLGLAGETQY
-	TRBV27	ASSPLGGYGYT
few	TRBV18	ASSMPGADGYT
-	TRBV28	ASCTPSGISYEQY
-	TRBV27	ASSLVQGSYYGYT
few	TRBV10-1	ASRLQVYEQY
-	TRBV7-6	ASSSQTPPYEQY
few	TRBV10-1	ASSATGDNNEQF
-	TRBV13	ASSLSVVSNQPQH
-	TRBV5-1	ASSYDRHYGYT
-	TRBV4-3	ASSQEGEHTGELF
-	TRBV7-9	ASSLARGQLMDEQF
-	TRBV28	ASSFRSGPNTGELF
-	TRBV4-3	ASSLSGTPRGRLF
-	TRBV7-9	ASSLGGFRMVNEQF
-	TRBV5-1	ASSLGASGNTIY
-	TRBV30	AWSVLLAGDNEQF
-	TRBV5-6	ASSLGLASGDEQF
-	TRBV19	ASSLSGTTSSGNTIY
-	TRBV15	ATSRDPRKETQY
-	TRBV5-1	ASSLGQGSNYGYT
-	TRBV5-4	ASSSNRETQY
-	TRBV9	ASSVEGIETQY
-	TRBV29-1	SGNVRDRGNEQF
-	TRBV5-1	ASSLGRSYEQY